These T cell receptor beta chains were read from a single sample in a study of cytomegalovirus exposure and HLA in healthy donors. Clones were read by immunoSEQ multiplex PCR, and TCRdb kept only the in-frame ones, dropping some. Of around 110,000 clones in the sample, approximately 82% were seen once. Specimen: PBMCs. These receptors came from a man aged 25 to 40 in good health and CMV-seropositive. Both conserved end residues are part of each CDR3. Each record gives: clone size, J gene, CDR3 length, V gene, D gene, CDR3 DNA, CDR3 protein. D genes are given only for firm matches. Not all rows give a size; the values are once, few, many and, for expanded clones, a class.

once	TRBJ2-7	13	TRBV6-1	.	TGTGCCAGCAGTGAGTCCGGGAACTACGAGCAGTACTTC	CASSESGNYEQYF
.	TRBJ2-1	17	TRBV6-9	TRBD2	TGTGCCAGCAGTTTGTTAAAGGGACTAGCGGGAGCCAATGAGCAGTTCTTC	CASSLLKGLAGANEQFF
.	TRBJ2-2	12	TRBV5-6	.	TGTGCCAGCAGCTTGGTAATCGGGGAGCTGTTTTTT	CASSLVIGELFF
.	TRBJ2-5	16	TRBV4-1	.	TGCGCCAGCAGCCAAGTACCCCAGGGTTCACAAGAGACCCAGTACTTC	CASSQVPQGSQETQYF
.	TRBJ2-2	17	TRBV21-1	.	TGTGCCAGCAGCAAAAGTGGCGGGGGAGCGCGCACCGGGGAGCTGTTTTTT	CASSKSGGGARTGELFF
.	TRBJ1-4	14	TRBV30	TRBD1	TGTGCCTGGAGGCGGGACAGCACTAATGAAAAACTGTTTTTT	CAWRRDSTNEKLFF
.	TRBJ2-1	15	TRBV2	.	TGTGCCAGCGCCTGGGGGGGCAGCTTTGGGAATGAGCAGTTCTTC	CASAWGGSFGNEQFF
.	TRBJ2-3	18	TRBV5-4	.	TGTGCCAGCAGCGTCGGTGGAGTGGCGGCACGTCGAGCGGATACGCAGTATTTT	CASSVGGVAARRADTQYF
once	TRBJ2-2	15	TRBV6-1	.	TGTGCCAGCAGTGAAGCGCGCGAGAACACCGGGGAGCTGTTTTTT	CASSEARENTGELFF
.	TRBJ2-1	17	TRBV7-6	TRBD2	TGTGCCAGCAGCTTAGGCCCCGCCCCTAGCGGAGACAATGAGCAGTTCTTC	CASSLGPAPSGDNEQFF
.	TRBJ2-2	15	TRBV5-1	TRBD1	TGCGCCAGCAGCCTAGACAGGGCAATCGCCGGGGAGCTGTTTTTT	CASSLDRAIAGELFF
once	TRBJ2-7	13	TRBV6-1	TRBD1	TGTGCCAGCAGGGGGACAGGGTCCTACGAGCAGTACTTC	CASRGTGSYEQYF
.	TRBJ2-1	12	TRBV4-2	.	TGTGCCAGCAGCCAAAGGGGGTGGGAGCAGTTCTTC	CASSQRGWEQFF
.	TRBJ1-1	16	TRBV2	TRBD1	TGTGCCAGCAGTCGGTGGACAGGGCCGTTGAACACTGAAGCTTTCTTT	CASSRWTGPLNTEAFF
.	TRBJ2-5	16	TRBV5-6	.	TGTGCCAGCAGCTTGGGGTCGGCTAGCCACCAAGAGACCCAGTACTTC	CASSLGSASHQETQYF
.	TRBJ2-5	15	TRBV5-1	.	TGCGCCAGCAGCTTAACACCTCACGAACAAGAGACCCAGTACTTC	CASSLTPHEQETQYF
.	TRBJ1-5	13	TRBV30	TRBD1	TGTGCCATGGAGACAGGGCTTGGTCAGCCCCAGCATTTT	CAMETGLGQPQHF
.	TRBJ2-2	16	TRBV25-1	.	TGTGCCAGCAGTGAGTCCTTCTATGGTACCACCGGGGAGCTGTTTTTT	CASSESFYGTTGELFF
.	TRBJ2-1	15	TRBV11-2	TRBD2	TGTGCCAGCAGCTTAGGACTAGCGGGGACGGGTGAGCAGTTCTTC	CASSLGLAGTGEQFF
.	TRBJ2-3	15	TRBV4-1	.	TGCGCCAGCAGCCGTTGGGACACTAGCACAGATACGCAGTATTTT	CASSRWDTSTDTQYF
.	TRBJ2-6	14	TRBV5-5	.	TGTGCCAGCAGCGTCAGCTCTGGGGCCAACGTCCTGACTTTC	CASSVSSGANVLTF
.	TRBJ1-2	12	TRBV4-1	TRBD1	TGCGCCAGCAGCCAGACAGGGTATGGCTACACCTTC	CASSQTGYGYTF
.	TRBJ2-3	17	TRBV10-3	TRBD2	TGTGCCATCTCCCGAGGGGGTAGCGGGGGGCCCACAGATACGCAGTATTTT	CAISRGGSGGPTDTQYF
.	TRBJ1-1	16	TRBV19	.	TGTGCCAGTAGTCCGTGGAAGCCTAGAATAAACACTGAAGCTTTCTTT	CASSPWKPRINTEAFF
.	TRBJ1-2	12	TRBV28	.	TGTGCCAGCAGTATCCTACAGGGTGGCTACACCTTC	CASSILQGGYTF
.	TRBJ1-2	13	TRBV2	TRBD1	TGTGCCACTCGGACAGGGATGAACTATGGCTACACCTTC	CATRTGMNYGYTF
few	TRBJ1-2	14	TRBV6-6	TRBD1	TGTGCCAGCAGTTACCAGGGGGCTGACTATGGCTACACCTTC	CASSYQGADYGYTF
.	TRBJ1-1	14	TRBV7-9	.	TGTGCCAGCAGCTCAGGGGATCCAATCACTGAAGCTTTCTTT	CASSSGDPITEAFF
.	TRBJ1-5	15	TRBV19	.	TGTGCCAGTAGTATTGGGGCCTCGAGGAATCAGCCCCAGCATTTT	CASSIGASRNQPQHF
.	TRBJ2-1	16	TRBV7-2	TRBD2	TGTGCCAGCAGCTTACCCCGAAAACTAGCGGGGAATGAGCAGTTCTTC	CASSLPRKLAGNEQFF
.	TRBJ1-1	14	TRBV6-1	TRBD1	TGTGCCAGCTGGACAGGAAGGGAGAACACTGAAGCTTTCTTT	CASWTGRENTEAFF
.	TRBJ1-1	16	TRBV5-5	TRBD1	TGTGCCAGCAGCTTGGGTCGGAACAGGGGGACGACTGAAGCTTTCTTT	CASSLGRNRGTTEAFF
.	TRBJ2-1	11	TRBV28	.	TGTGCCAGCGGCAGGGTCTGGGAGCAGTTCTTC	CASGRVWEQFF
.	TRBJ2-1	14	TRBV6-1	TRBD2	TGTGCCAGCAGTGAATGGGGACTAGCGAGTGAGCAGTTCTTC	CASSEWGLASEQFF
few	TRBJ2-5	14	TRBV6-6	.	TGTGCCAGCAGTTCCATGGACGGCTACAAGGGGCAGTACTTC	CASSSMDGYKGQYF
.	TRBJ2-3	14	TRBV5-4	.	TGTGCCAGCAGCTTCAGGGGAAGGACAGATACGCAGTATTTT	CASSFRGRTDTQYF
.	TRBJ1-1	15	TRBV6-5	.	TGTGCCAGCAGTTTGGGAGGGGCGAGGAACACTGAAGCTTTCTTT	CASSLGGARNTEAFF
.	TRBJ2-5	14	TRBV19	TRBD1	TGTGCCAGTAGTATGGGACAGGGCCAAGAGACCCAGTACTTC	CASSMGQGQETQYF
.	TRBJ1-1	13	TRBV5-6	.	TGTGCCAGCAGCTCCACTCCGAACACTGAAGCTTTCTTT	CASSSTPNTEAFF
.	TRBJ1-6	16	TRBV27	TRBD1	TGTGCCAGCAGTTTTTACCCTAGGACAGGGGGAGGATCCCTCCACTTT	CASSFYPRTGGGSLHF
.	TRBJ1-2	14	TRBV11-3	TRBD1	TGTGCCAGCAGTCCCCAGACAGGGCTAGGTGGCTACACCTTC	CASSPQTGLGGYTF
.	TRBJ2-1	15	TRBV10-1	TRBD2	TGCGCCAGCAGTGGCGGGCGGGAGGATTGGAATGAGCAGTTCTTC	CASSGGREDWNEQFF
.	TRBJ1-2	13	TRBV30	.	TGTGCCTGGAGACTCCCCCCAGGGTCCGGCTACACCTTC	CAWRLPPGSGYTF